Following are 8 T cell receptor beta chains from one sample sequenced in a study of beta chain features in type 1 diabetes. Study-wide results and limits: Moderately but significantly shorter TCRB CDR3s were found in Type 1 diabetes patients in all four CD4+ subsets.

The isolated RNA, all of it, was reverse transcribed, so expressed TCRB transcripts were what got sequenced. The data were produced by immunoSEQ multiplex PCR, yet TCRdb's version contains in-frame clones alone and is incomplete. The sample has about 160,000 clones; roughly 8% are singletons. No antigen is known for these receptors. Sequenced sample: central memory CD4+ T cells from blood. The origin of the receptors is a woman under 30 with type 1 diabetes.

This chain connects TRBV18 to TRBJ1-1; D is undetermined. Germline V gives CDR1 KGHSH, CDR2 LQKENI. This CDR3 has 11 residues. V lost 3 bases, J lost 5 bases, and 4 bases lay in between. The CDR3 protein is CASSPSTEAFF. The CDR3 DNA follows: TGTGCCAGCTCACCGAGTACTGAAGCTTTCTTT.

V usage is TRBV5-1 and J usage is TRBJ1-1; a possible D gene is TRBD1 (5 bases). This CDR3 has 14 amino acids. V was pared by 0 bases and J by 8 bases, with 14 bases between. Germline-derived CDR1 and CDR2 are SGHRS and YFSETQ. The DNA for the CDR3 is TGCGCCAGCAGCTTGGAGTCGCCAGGGCTGGAAGCTTTCTTT. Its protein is CASSLESPGLEAFF.

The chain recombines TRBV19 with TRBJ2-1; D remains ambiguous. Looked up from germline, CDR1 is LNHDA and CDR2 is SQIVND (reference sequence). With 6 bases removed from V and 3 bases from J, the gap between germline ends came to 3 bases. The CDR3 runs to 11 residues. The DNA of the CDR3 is TGTGCCAGTAGCGTCTACAATGAGCAGTTCTTC. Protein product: CASSVYNEQFF.

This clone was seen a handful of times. The CDR3: CASSQFHEQFF. DNA of the CDR3: TGTGCCAGCAGCCAATTCCATGAGCAGTTCTTC. The chain employs TRBV27 and TRBJ2-1; D remains ambiguous. Trimming shortened V by 6 bases and J by 8 bases, and 8 bases separated the two germline ends. The CDR3 consists of 11 residues. Germline CDR1 MNHEY, CDR2 SMNVEV (reference sequence).

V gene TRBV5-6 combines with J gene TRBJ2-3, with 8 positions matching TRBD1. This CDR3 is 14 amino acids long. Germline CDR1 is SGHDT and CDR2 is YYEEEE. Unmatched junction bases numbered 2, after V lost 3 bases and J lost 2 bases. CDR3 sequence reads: CASSSGQVTDTQYF. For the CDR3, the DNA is TGTGCCAGCAGCTCGGGACAGGTCACAGATACGCAGTATTTT.

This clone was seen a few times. CDR3 loop: CASTRTGTEPNEQFF. The CDR3 bases are TGTGCCAGCACCCGGACAGGGACGGAACCGAATGAGCAGTTCTTC. The rearrangement joins TRBV9 to TRBJ2-1; 8 positions match TRBD1. CDR3 size: 15 residues. V lost 6 bases and J lost 7; bases outside the gene matches: 12. The germline CDR1 and CDR2 sequences are SGDLS and YYNGEE.

This chain's CDR3 is CASSQDPGQNQPQHF. The CDR3 DNA reads TGTGCCAGCAGCCAAGATCCGGGACAGAATCAGCCCCAGCATTTT. The chain is built from TRBV4-2 and TRBJ1-5; 7 bases agree with TRBD1. The CDR3 runs to 15 residues. The V and J ends lost 0 bases and 4 bases, in that order; junction bases with no gene match: 3. Looked up from germline, CDR1 is LGHNA and CDR2 is YNFKEQ.

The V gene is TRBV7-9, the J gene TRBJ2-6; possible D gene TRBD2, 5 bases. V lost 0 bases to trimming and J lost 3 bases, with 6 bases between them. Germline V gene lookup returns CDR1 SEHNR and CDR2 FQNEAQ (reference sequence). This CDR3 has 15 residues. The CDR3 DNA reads TGTGCCAGCAGCTTAGCCCGGGGTGGGGCCAACGTCCTGACTTTC. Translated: CASSLARGGANVLTF.